The 18 T cell receptor beta chains below were found in one sample sequenced in a study of blood T cell repertoires in COVID-19. Method: immunoSEQ multiplex PCR; TCRdb's copy keeps in-frame clones and lacks some. The sample yields some 230,000 clones, around 87% seen once. The sample was PBMCs or T cells enriched from blood (not recorded which). Receptors were obtained from a woman between 18 and 30 years old in a cohort exposed to, infected with or recovered from COVID-19 (not recorded which).

The chain couples TRBV10-3 to TRBJ1-1; perhaps TRBD1 as D (5 bases). The CDR3 sequence is 14 residues long. Germline V lookup: CDR1 ENHRY, CDR2 SYGVKD. The V and J ends lost 4 bases and 5 bases respectively, with 14 bases between them. The CDR3 DNA sequence: TGTGCCATCAGTGCTGACAGATCGAGGACTGAAGCTTTCTTT. Its translation: CAISADRSRTEAFF.

This chain joins TRBV9 and TRBJ2-5; D not certain. Germline CDR1 and CDR2: SGDLS and YYNGEE. CDR3 length equals 13 residues. Trimming took off 2 bases at V and 4 bases at J, with 9 bases between the two ends. CDR3 sequence: CASSVSVRETQYF. The CDR3 region has the DNA TGTGCCAGCAGCGTCTCCGTGAGAGAGACCCAGTACTTC.

This chain links TRBV30 with TRBJ2-3; TRBD2 aligns across 7 bases. CDR3 size: 14 residues. Germline lookup yields CDR1 GTSNPN and CDR2 SVGIG (reference sequence). The junction had 5 bases not matched to a gene; V was cut back by 5 bases and J by 0 bases. CDR3 coding DNA: TGTGCCTGGGGTGGCGGGGGAAGCACAGATACGCAGTATTTT. It codes for CAWGGGGSTDTQYF. Drawing the rest from reference TRBV30 and TRBJ2-3, the complete variable domain is SQTIHQWPATLVQPVGSPLSLECTVEGTSNPNLYWYRQAAGRGLQLLFYSVGIGQISSEVPQNLSASRPQDRQFILSSKKLLLSDSGFYLCAWGGGGSTDTQYFGPGTRLTVL.

This clone was seen just once. This sequence joins TRBV18 and TRBJ1-1; D gene uncertain. Germline CDR1 KGHSH, CDR2 LQKENI. V lost 6 bases and J 7 bases, leaving 9 bases between the germline ends. CDR3 length equals 11 residues. As DNA, the CDR3 is TGTGCCAGCTCCTCCGAGGATGAAGCTTTCTTT. Amino acid sequence: CASSSEDEAFF. Using reference TRBV18 and TRBJ1-1 for the parts outside the CDR3, the full variable domain is NAGVMQNPRHLVRRRGQEARLRCSPMKGHSHVYWYRQLPEEGLKFMVYLQKENIIDESGMPKERFSAEFPKEGPSILRIQQVVRGDSAAYFCASSSEDEAFFGQGTRLTVV.

V is TRBV7-9 and J is TRBJ2-3; TRBD1 matches at 9 bases. V dropped 8 bases and J dropped 1; count of bases not matched to a gene: 7. CDR1 SEHNR and CDR2 FQNEAQ come from the germline V gene (reference sequence). CDR3 length: 15 amino acids. CDR3 bases: TGTGCCAGCTCTGGGACAGGGCTCGGCACAGATACGCAGTATTTT. It encodes CASSGTGLGTDTQYF.

This chain connects TRBV27 to TRBJ1-1; tentatively, D is TRBD1 (6 bases). The V end was cut by 3 bases, the J end by 0 bases, with 11 bases between. The CDR3 sequence is 15 residues long. CDR1 is MNHEY, CDR2 SMNVEV, per germline (reference sequence). The CDR3 DNA sequence: TGTGCCAGCAGTTTGATCCAGGGGCTGAACACTGAAGCTTTCTTT. As protein: CASSLIQGLNTEAFF.

As for this clone: At one of its ends the junction is not consistent with the germline gene, which may arise from a read error. The chain is built from TRBV6-1 and TRBJ1-5; 8 bases line up with TRBD1. The V gene's germline CDR1 is MNHNS and CDR2 SASEGT. The CDR3 runs 16 residues. The CDR3 nucleotides are TGTGCCAGCAGTGAAGCCTTGGGCAGGGGGCAGCAGCTCCAGCATTTT. It specifies CASSEALGRGQQLQHF.

V is TRBV5-5 and J is TRBJ2-1, with 10 bases lining up with TRBD1. V lost 4 bases and J lost 5; bases outside the gene matches: 3. This CDR3 has 14 residues. CDR1 SGHKS and CDR2 YYEKEE come from the germline V gene (reference sequence). DNA of the CDR3: TGTGCCAGCAGCGGGACAGGGGCACACAATGAGCAGTTCTTC. Its protein is CASSGTGAHNEQFF.

This sequence joins TRBV5-1 and TRBJ2-2; 8 nucleotides match TRBD1. CDR3 length: 15 residues. The germline V gene encodes CDR1 SGHRS and CDR2 YFSETQ. The V and J ends lost 4 bases and 6 bases, in that order; junction bases with no gene match: 8. The CDR3 nucleotides are TGCGCCAGCAGCAAGACAGGGGAAGACCCCGGGGAGCTGTTTTTT. The encoded protein is CASSKTGEDPGELFF.

The chain joins TRBV29-1 to TRBJ1-2, with a possible D match to TRBD1 (6 bases). V was pared by 6 bases and J by 3 bases, with 23 bases between. Germline V gene data show CDR1 as SQVTM and CDR2 as ANQGSEA. This CDR3 has 16 residues. The CDR3 DNA sequence: TGCAGCGTCCACTCAACTAAGGCAGGGGACGACTATGGCTACACCTTC. Protein sequence: CSVHSTKAGDDYGYTF.

The V gene is TRBV11-2, the J gene TRBJ2-3; 8 nucleotides agree with TRBD1. J lost 3 bases, V lost 5 bases, and 13 bases had no gene match. The V gene's germline CDR1 is SGHAT and CDR2 FQNNGV. The CDR3 contains 17 residues. Here the CDR3 DNA reads TGTGCCAGCAGCCAGCACAGAGGACAGGGTCGTACAGATACGCAGTATTTT. It is translated as CASSQHRGQGRTDTQYF. Full variable domain (missing parts from reference TRBV11-2 and TRBJ2-3): EAGVAQSPRYKIIEKRQSVAFWCNPISGHATLYWYQQILGQGPKLLIQFQNNGVVDDSQLPKDRFSAERLKGVDSTLKIQPAKLEDSAVYLCASSQHRGQGRTDTQYFGPGTRLTVL.

The CDR3 sequence is CASSLEAGGYEQYF. The CDR3 region has the DNA TGTGCCAGCAGCTTAGAGGCAGGGGGCTACGAGCAGTACTTC. This rearrangement joins TRBV7-6 to TRBJ2-7, with 7 bases aligning to TRBD1. This CDR3 has 14 residues. The germline V gene encodes CDR1 SGHVS and CDR2 FNYEAQ. The J segment lost 3 bases and the V segment lost 1 base, leaving 3 bases of the junction unmatched.

In this sample, this clone turned up once. This chain uses TRBV5-1 with TRBJ1-2; 12 bases line up with TRBD1. Germline V gene sequence: CDR1 SGHRS, CDR2 YFSETQ. The CDR3 has 16 amino acids. Trimming took 0 bases from V and 8 from J; bases not matched to a gene: 8. CDR3 protein: CASSLGRGQGAHGYTF. The CDR3 DNA is TGCGCCAGCAGCTTGGGGCGGGGACAGGGGGCGCACGGCTACACCTTC.

This chain uses TRBV5-5 with TRBJ1-6; no definite D call. The germline V gene has CDR1 SGHKS and CDR2 YYEKEE (reference sequence). The CDR3 extends over 16 amino acids. Between the trimmed V and J ends, which lost 0 bases and 2 bases, there was a span of 9 bases. The CDR3 bases are TGTGCCAGCAGCTTGGCAGTATTGCCCTATAATTCACCCCTCCACTTT. Protein: CASSLAVLPYNSPLHF.

This chain connects TRBV7-3 to TRBJ2-3; D gene uncertain. CDR3 size: 13 residues. V lost 5 bases and J 2 bases, leaving 8 bases between the germline ends. Per germline, CDR1 SGHTA and CDR2 FQGTGA. This chain's CDR3 is CASSDGSTDTQYF. The CDR3 coding sequence is TGTGCCAGCAGCGACGGGTCCACAGATACGCAGTATTTT.

The chain recombines TRBV13 with TRBJ2-7, with TRBD2 identical over 7 bases. V was pared by 5 bases and J by 3 bases, with 1 base of the junction left unmatched. This CDR3 region has 12 residues. The germline CDR1 and CDR2 sequences are PRHDT and FYEKMQ (reference sequence). The CDR3 DNA follows: TGTGCCAGCAGCCGGACTAGCTACGAGCAGTACTTC. Translated, it gives CASSRTSYEQYF.

The V and J genes are TRBV6-5 and TRBJ1-2; TRBD1 agrees at 10 bases. J lost 6 bases, V lost 7 bases, and 5 bases had no gene match. The length of the CDR3 is 13 residues. Germline values: CDR1 MNHEY, CDR2 SVGAGI. In DNA form, the CDR3 reads TGTGCCAGCATGAGACAGGGGGCGGATGGCTACACCTTC. Protein product: CASMRQGADGYTF.

This sequence joins TRBV5-4 and TRBJ2-5; maybe TRBD1 (5 bases). The CDR3 totals 14 residues. V gave up 0 bases and J gave up 2 bases, with 8 bases separating them. The germline V gene encodes CDR1 SGHNT and CDR2 YYREEE (reference sequence). In DNA form, the CDR3 reads TGTGCCAGCAGCTTGGGGCAGGGACAAGAGACCCAGTACTTC. Translated: CASSLGQGQETQYF.